This T cell receptor beta chain was observed in a study of cytomegalovirus exposure and HLA in healthy donors. Study-wide findings and caveats: The investigators catalogued about 170 TCR beta chains as cytomegalovirus-associated.

This clone was detected a few times. Its specificity is unknown. The sample carries other DNA sequences with the same CDR3. The CDR3 consists of 14 residues. Germline CDR1 SQVTM, CDR2 ANQGSEA. The trim removed 4 bases at V and 2 bases at J, leaving 4 bases unmatched. Sequencing was performed with immunoSEQ multiplex PCR; in TCRdb, only in-frame clones are kept and a portion is missing. The repertoire has 300,000 to 400,000 clones, 88% of them found once; the top ten carry around 0.96%. V is TRBV29-1 and J is TRBJ1-5, with TRBD1 matching over 8 bases. This TCR was recovered from a man aged 25-45 years in good health and CMV-seronegative. Sequencing input: PBMCs. The CDR3 bases are TGCAGCGTTGGACAGGGGACGGGCAATCAGCCCCAGCATTTT. It translates to CSVGQGTGNQPQHF.